The 6 T cell receptor beta chains reported below all come from one sample, sequenced in a study of tissue T cells after allogeneic stem cell transplantation. Sequenced by immunoSEQ multiplex PCR; TCRdb stores in-frame clones only, minus some. The table shows approximately 6,000 clones, with around 70% occurring only once. This specimen consisted of tissue from the rectum, obtained at autopsy. The receptors were sampled from a woman aged 18 to 49 with breast cancer.

Comments on this clone: One junction end does not reproduce the germline sequence, and a read error may be involved. The chain employs TRBV7-7 and TRBJ2-5; D is perhaps TRBD1 or TRBD2 (5 bases each). There are 17 residues in the CDR3. Germline V gene lookup returns CDR1 SSHAT and CDR2 FNYEAQ (reference sequence). CDR3 residues: CASSPTPRGFYQETQYF. DNA of the CDR3: TGTGCTAGCAGCCCTACACCACGGGGCTTCTACCAAGAGACCCAGTACTTC.

The V call is TRBV7-2, the J call TRBJ1-2; D not certain. V was pared by 5 bases and J by 7 bases, with 20 bases between. CDR1 SGHTA and CDR2 FQGNSA come from the germline V gene. The CDR3 consists of 15 residues. CDR3 amino acids: CASSPSVGNPLGYTF. In DNA form, the CDR3 reads TGTGCCAGCAGCCCAAGTGTGGGGAATCCTCTTGGCTACACCTTC.

This clone was seen a few times. V usage is TRBV4-3 and J usage is TRBJ2-3; TRBD1 matches 7 bases. Germline lookup yields CDR1 LGHNA and CDR2 YSLEER. V dropped 0 bases and J dropped 3; count of bases not matched to a gene: 6. The CDR3 length is 16 residues. In DNA form, the CDR3 reads TGCGCCAGCAGCCAAGAGGTGGCCAGGGGGACAGATACGCAGTATTTT. This codes for CASSQEVARGTDTQYF.

By share, this clone ranks as medium-sized. The V and J genes are TRBV2 and TRBJ2-5; D ambiguous. The CDR3 covers 11 residues. The ends were cut back, 1 base at V and 7 bases at J, with 4 bases in the middle. Germline V lookup: CDR1 SNHLY, CDR2 FYNNEI. CDR3 residues: CASSEGLTQYF. For the CDR3, the DNA is TGTGCCAGCAGTGAAGGTCTGACCCAGTACTTC. Full variable domain (missing parts from reference TRBV2 and TRBJ2-5): EPEVTQTPSHQVTQMGQEVILRCVPISNHLYFYWYRQILGQKVEFLVSFYNNEISEKSEIFDDQFSVERPDGSNFTLKIRSTKLEDSAMYFCASSEGLTQYFGPGTRLLVL.

This chain links TRBV6-5 with TRBJ1-1; D gene uncertain. Trimming left V 5 bases short and J 3 bases short, with 13 bases between. The germline CDR1 and CDR2 sequences are MNHEY and SVGAGI. CDR3 size: 14 residues. The CDR3 sequence is CASSKSGRDTEAFF. The CDR3 DNA is TGTGCCAGCAGTAAATCCGGACGGGACACTGAAGCTTTCTTT.

This chain joins TRBV7-9 and TRBJ1-4, with D perhaps matching TRBD1 (6 bases). V lost 1 base and J lost 3, with 9 bases in between. Germline CDR1 and CDR2: SEHNR and FQNEAQ (reference sequence). The CDR3 has 15 residues. The CDR3 DNA reads as TGTGCCAGCAGCTTAGGTTGGACAGCTAATGAAAAACTGTTTTTT. Translating gives CASSLGWTANEKLFF.